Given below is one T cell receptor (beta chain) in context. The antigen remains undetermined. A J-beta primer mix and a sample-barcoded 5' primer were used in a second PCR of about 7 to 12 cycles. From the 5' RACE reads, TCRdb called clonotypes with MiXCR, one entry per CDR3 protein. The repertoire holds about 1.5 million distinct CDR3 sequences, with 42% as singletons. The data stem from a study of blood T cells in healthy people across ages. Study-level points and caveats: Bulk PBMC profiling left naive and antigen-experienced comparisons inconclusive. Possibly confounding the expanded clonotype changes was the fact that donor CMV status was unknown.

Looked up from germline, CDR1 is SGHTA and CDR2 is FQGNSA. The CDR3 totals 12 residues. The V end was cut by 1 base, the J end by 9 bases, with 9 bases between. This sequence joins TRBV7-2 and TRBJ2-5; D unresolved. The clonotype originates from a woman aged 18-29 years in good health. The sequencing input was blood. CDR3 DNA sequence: TGTGCCAGCAGCTTAGATCACTTGGCCCAGTACTTC. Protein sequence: CASSLDHLAQYF.